The 15 T cell receptor beta chains below come from one sample, sequenced in a study of blood T cell repertoires in COVID-19 (dated by TCRdb to 2019 to 2021). Library creation used the immunoSEQ multiplex PCR assay. The immuneACCESS repertoire file appears here via TCRdb, limited to in-frame rearrangements. These files lack a portion of the clones; in checked studies, under half of the deficit traces to unresolved V genes, and the cause of the others is not known. This sample gives more than 100,000 clones in total; roughly 80% of them show up just once. The ten largest clonotypes hold 2% to 3% of the sample. The sample consisted of PBMCs or T cells enriched from blood (not recorded which). The receptor set was obtained from a man aged 35-49 years with acute COVID-19.

The V gene is TRBV5-1, the J gene TRBJ1-2, with 7 bases lining up with TRBD1. The CDR3 spans 14 residues. After removal of 4 bases from V and 3 bases from J, the junction contained 6 bases not matched to a gene. Germline CDR1 SGHRS, CDR2 YFSETQ. The CDR3 protein is CASSRQGFDYGYTF. As DNA, the CDR3 is TGCGCCAGCAGCAGACAGGGATTTGACTATGGCTACACCTTC.

The J gene is TRBJ1-2, the V gene TRBV5-1; tentatively, D is TRBD1 (5 bases). This CDR3 region has 15 residues. V was clipped by 0 bases and J by 1 base, with 10 bases between them. Germline V gene data show CDR1 as SGHRS and CDR2 as YFSETQ. The CDR3 sequence: CASSLGPQGNYGYTF. CDR3 DNA sequence: TGCGCCAGCAGCTTGGGACCCCAGGGTAACTATGGCTACACCTTC. The full variable domain, its missing parts supplied by reference TRBV5-1 and TRBJ1-2, is KAGVTQTPRYLIKTRGQQVTLSCSPISGHRSVSWYQQTPGQGLQFLFEYFSETQRNKGNFPGRFSGRQFSNSRSEMNVSTLELGDSALYLCASSLGPQGNYGYTFGSGTRLTVV.

The chain employs TRBV27 and TRBJ1-4; D is uncertain. The CDR3 is 11 residues long. V was shortened by 5 bases and J by 8 bases, with 6 bases between the two germline ends. Germline values: CDR1 MNHEY, CDR2 SMNVEV (reference sequence). In DNA, the CDR3 is TGTGCCAGCAGTCGAGGGGAAAAACTGTTTTTT. It encodes CASSRGEKLFF.

This chain connects TRBV24-1 to TRBJ2-1, with TRBD2 identical over 16 bases. Unmatched junction bases numbered 4, after V lost 1 base and J lost 8 bases. CDR3 length equals 17 residues. CDR1 and CDR2 from the germline V gene are KGHDR and SFDVKD. CDR3 amino acids: CATSDLGTSGRVHEQFF. As DNA, the CDR3 is TGTGCCACCAGTGATTTAGGGACTAGCGGGAGGGTCCATGAGCAGTTCTTC.

This clone appeared a single time. This chain uses TRBV27 with TRBJ1-6; tentatively, D is TRBD1 (6 bases). Trimming took off 1 base at V and 8 bases at J, with 15 bases between the two ends. The CDR3 covers 16 residues. Germline loops: CDR1 MNHEY, CDR2 SMNVEV (reference sequence). CDR3 sequence reads: CASSLLSGVGYSPLHF. Here the CDR3 DNA reads TGTGCCAGCAGTTTATTATCAGGGGTAGGTTATTCACCCCTCCACTTT.

CDR3 bases: TGTGCCAGCAGCGTAGCTAGCGGGGCCACAGATACGCAGTATTTT. Amino acids: CASSVASGATDTQYF. This chain uses TRBV28 with TRBJ2-3, with 9 bases aligning to TRBD2. The CDR3 loop spans 15 amino acids. Germline-derived CDR1 and CDR2 are MDHEN and SYDVKM. Trimming removed 6 bases from V and 2 bases from J; junction bases left unmatched: 6. The whole variable domain, remainder taken from reference TRBV28 and TRBJ2-3, is DVKVTQSSRYLVKRTGEKVFLECVQDMDHENMFWYRQDPGLGLRLIYFSYDVKMKEKGDIPEGYSVSREKKERFSLILESASTNQTSMYLCASSVASGATDTQYFGPGTRLTVL.

This sequence joins TRBV27 and TRBJ2-3, with TRBD1 as a possible D gene (5 bases). This CDR3 comprises 14 residues. Trimming pared 8 bases from V and 5 bases from J, leaving 17 bases between. Per germline, CDR1 MNHEY and CDR2 SMNVEV (reference sequence). CDR3 sequence reads: CASGLTGQRDTQYF. The DNA for the CDR3 is TGTGCCAGCGGCCTCACCGGACAACGAGATACGCAGTATTTT.

A single count supports this clone. The chain couples TRBV9 to TRBJ1-2; D ambiguous. Germline CDR1 SGDLS, CDR2 YYNGEE. The CDR3 is 12 amino acids. V lost 3 bases to trimming and J lost 3 bases, with 6 bases between them. The chain's CDR3 is CASSANDYGYTF. In nucleotides, the CDR3 is TGTGCCAGCAGCGCCAATGACTATGGCTACACCTTC.

The sample holds one count of this clone. This rearrangement joins TRBV28 to TRBJ1-2; a weak D match, TRBD1 (6 bases). Trimming removed 4 bases from V and 3 bases from J, with 15 bases in between. CDR3 length: 15 amino acids. CDR1 is MDHEN and CDR2 is SYDVKM in the germline V gene. The CDR3 loop is CASSSAGAEDYGYTF. Here the CDR3 DNA reads TGTGCCAGCAGTTCGGCGGGGGCCGAGGACTATGGCTACACCTTC.

The J gene is TRBJ2-1, the V gene TRBV7-3; maybe TRBD2 (5 bases). The germline V and J ends were trimmed by 2 bases and 7 bases, with 15 bases remaining between them. The V gene's germline CDR1 is SGHTA and CDR2 FQGTGA. The CDR3 has 15 amino acids. The chain's CDR3 is CASSLGVSSGNEQFF. CDR3 DNA sequence: TGTGCCAGCAGCTTAGGGGTTAGTTCGGGGAATGAGCAGTTCTTC.

The V and J genes are TRBV3-1 (or the pseudogene TRBV3-2) and TRBJ1-2; TRBD1 might be the D (5 bases). Trimming shortened V by 4 bases and J by 8 bases, and 14 bases separated the two germline ends. CDR1 LGHDT and CDR2 YNNKEL come from the germline V gene (reference sequence). The CDR3 sequence is 13 residues long. CDR3 protein: CASSRVLGGGYTF. The CDR3 bases are TGTGCCAGCAGCCGGGTCCTTGGGGGGGGCTACACCTTC.

In this sample, this clone turned up once. The chain links TRBV10-3 to TRBJ2-7, with D possibly matching TRBD2 (6 bases). The CDR3 has 13 residues. Deletions cut 5 bases from V and 2 bases from J, with 10 bases between. Germline V lookup: CDR1 ENHRY, CDR2 SYGVKD. CDR3 in amino acids: CAISSGLTYEQYF. In DNA, the CDR3 is TGTGCCATCAGTAGCGGGCTAACCTACGAGCAGTACTTC.

J is TRBJ1-4 and V is TRBV7-9, with unresolved D. From germline, CDR1 is SEHNR and CDR2 FQNEAQ (reference sequence). The V end was cut by 11 bases, the J end by 2 bases, with 12 bases between. The CDR3 contains 13 residues. The CDR3 bases are TGTGCCTCCATCTCGGGGACTAATGAAAAACTGTTTTTT. Translation: CASISGTNEKLFF.

V gene TRBV3-1 (or the pseudogene TRBV3-2) combines with J gene TRBJ2-1, with 10 bases matching TRBD2. Germline values: CDR1 LGHDT, CDR2 YNNKEL (reference sequence). V dropped 2 bases and J dropped 8; count of bases not matched to a gene: 6. This CDR3 contains 15 residues. The chain's CDR3 is CASSQTSGTIYEQFF. In DNA form, the CDR3 reads TGTGCCAGCAGCCAAACTAGCGGGACGATCTATGAGCAGTTCTTC.

The rearrangement uses TRBV5-1 and TRBJ2-7; D is possibly TRBD2 (6 bases). The CDR3 totals 15 residues. The V end was cut by 4 bases, the J end by 0 bases, with 14 bases between. The germline V gene encodes CDR1 SGHRS and CDR2 YFSETQ. This CDR3 reads CASSPDGGISYEQYF. The CDR3 nucleotides read TGCGCCAGCAGCCCGGATGGGGGGATCTCCTACGAGCAGTACTTC.